This T cell receptor beta chain stems from a study of technical replicates of blood from a handful of donors. With 1 base removed from V and 4 bases from J, the gap between germline ends came to 5 bases. In germline, CDR1 is LGHNA, CDR2 YNFKEQ. The CDR3 loop spans 13 amino acids. The assay was immunoSEQ multiplex PCR, and TCRdb's table has in-frame clones only and misses some. Among nearly 90,000 clones listed, 95% were seen once. This receptor was identified in a human donor in good health. The sequenced sample consisted of T cells isolated from PBMCs. The gene calls are TRBV4-2 and TRBJ1-5, with D unclear. The CDR3 here is CASSQAVNQPQHF. CDR3 nucleotide sequence: TGTGCCAGCAGCCAAGCTGTTAATCAGCCCCAGCATTTT.